Following are 11 T cell receptor beta chains from one sample sequenced in a study of CD8 T cells in Susac syndrome. Reverse transcription used about 0.45 to 1 ug RNA and random hexamers. A single record per CDR3 protein comes from TCRdb applying MiXCR to the immunoSEQ multiplex PCR reads. The sample records approximately 140,000 distinct CDR3 sequences, 80% being singletons. Source material: CD8+ T cells from PBMCs. These receptors were taken from a human donor with multiple sclerosis.

V is TRBV10-2 and J is TRBJ1-5; D uncertain. The CDR3 sequence is 15 residues long. The V end was cut by 3 bases, the J end by 0 bases, with 9 bases between. Germline loops: CDR1 WSHSY, CDR2 SAAADI. For the CDR3, the DNA is TGCGCCAGCAGTGATGACGTGGTTAGCAATCAGCCCCAGCATTTT. Its translation: CASSDDVVSNQPQHF.

The chain is built from TRBV6-1 and TRBJ2-2, with 8 nucleotides matching TRBD2. J was trimmed by 5 bases and V by 6 bases; bases with no gene match: 5. The CDR3 loop spans 14 amino acids. Germline V lookup: CDR1 MNHNS, CDR2 SASEGT. The CDR3 here is CASRTGGPTGELFF. CDR3 sequence (DNA): TGTGCCAGCAGGACGGGAGGGCCTACCGGGGAGCTGTTTTTT.

The V and J genes are TRBV6-2 or TRBV6-3 and TRBJ2-7, with TRBD1 matching over 8 bases. Germline-derived CDR1 and CDR2 are MNHEY and SVGEGT. J lost 3 bases, V lost 2 bases, and 3 bases had no gene match. The CDR3 is made up of 14 amino acids. CDR3 DNA sequence: TGTGCCAGCAGTTACAGGACAGGGTTCTACGAGCAGTACGTC. As protein: CASSYRTGFYEQYV.

The genes are TRBV5-5 and TRBJ2-2, with D possibly matching TRBD1 (5 bases). The germline V and J ends were trimmed by 4 bases and 4 bases, with 14 bases remaining between them. Germline values: CDR1 SGHKS, CDR2 YYEKEE (reference sequence). The CDR3 is 15 amino acids. The CDR3 protein is CASSLAYGATGELFF. The DNA of the CDR3 is TGTGCCAGCAGCCTTGCTTATGGGGCCACCGGGGAGCTGTTTTTT.

This chain connects TRBV7-6 to TRBJ2-1; 10 nucleotides align to TRBD1. The V gene end was trimmed by 4 bases and the J gene end by 1 base; junction bases not matched to a gene: 13. The V gene's germline CDR1 is SGHVS and CDR2 FNYEAQ. CDR3 size: 19 residues. The CDR3 DNA follows: TGTGCCAGCAGCTCAGGAGGGGGGACAGGGGTGTCGTCCTACAATGAGCAGTTCTTC. Translating gives CASSSGGGTGVSSYNEQFF.

The chain has TRBV12-3 or TRBV12-4 and TRBJ2-7; D uncertain. The germline V and J ends were trimmed by 3 bases and 2 bases, with 5 bases remaining between them. The CDR3 has 12 residues. This CDR3 reads CASSFVPYEQYF. In DNA, the CDR3 is TGTGCCAGCAGTTTCGTCCCCTACGAGCAGTACTTC.

The chain couples TRBV6-2 or TRBV6-3 to TRBJ2-2; 7 bases are a match to TRBD1. J gave up 5 bases and V 6 bases, and 6 bases lay outside the gene matches. CDR3 length: 14 residues. Per the germline V gene, CDR1 is MNHEY and CDR2 is SVGEGT. CDR3 protein: CASRNRGWTGELFF. CDR3 DNA: TGTGCCAGCAGGAACAGGGGCTGGACCGGGGAGCTGTTTTTT.

This chain uses TRBV19 with TRBJ2-1; TRBD1 is a possible D gene (5 bases). V gave up 7 bases and J gave up 0 bases, with 13 bases separating them. This CDR3 contains 15 residues. In germline, CDR1 is LNHDA, CDR2 SQIVND (reference sequence). The CDR3 DNA reads TGTGCCAGTACCCTAGGGGCGAGCTCCTACAATGAGCAGTTCTTC. It specifies CASTLGASSYNEQFF. The full variable domain, with the rest looked up from reference TRBV19 and TRBJ2-1, is DGGITQSPKYLFRKEGQNVTLSCEQNLNHDAMYWYRQDPGQGLRLIYYSQIVNDFQKGDIAEGYSVSREKKESFPLTVTSAQKNPTAFYLCASTLGASSYNEQFFGPGTRLTVL.

J is TRBJ1-1 and V is TRBV6-5; no clear D. This CDR3 region has 14 residues. Trimming cost V 4 bases and J 7 bases, with 16 bases left between them. Germline V gene data show CDR1 as MNHEY and CDR2 as SVGAGI. CDR3 region: CASSFPAHHNEAFF. The DNA for the CDR3 is TGTGCCAGCAGTTTCCCAGCACACCATAATGAAGCTTTCTTT.

This chain uses TRBV29-1 with TRBJ2-1, with D possibly being TRBD2 (6 bases). V lost 8 bases, J lost 6 bases, and 17 bases lay in between. This CDR3 has 13 amino acids. Germline V lookup: CDR1 SQVTM, CDR2 ANQGSEA. CDR3 DNA sequence: TGCAGCCTGGGAGGTGGGGCGTCCAATGAGCAGTTCTTC. Its protein is CSLGGGASNEQFF.

The chain combines TRBV12-3 or TRBV12-4 with TRBJ2-1; the D gene is possibly TRBD2 (6 bases). This CDR3 comprises 15 residues. Trimming took 2 bases from V and 3 from J, leaving 11 bases between them. The CDR3 is CASSLSGGVYNEQFF. The CDR3 DNA reads TGTGCCAGCAGTTTATCCGGGGGAGTCTACAATGAGCAGTTCTTC.